This TCR beta chain emerged from a study of shared clonotypes between healthy human individuals. Study at large: The study used three CD4 naive, three CD4 memory, two CD8 naive and one CD8 memory plate per donor.

In the authors' workflow: Junction-only immunoSEQ sequences carried no quality scores, so filtering differed. Profiled with immunoSEQ multiplex PCR; TCRdb holds only in-frame clones, not every one. That table supplies the V and J calls and clone size; D and trimming were determined from the DNA. The sample has more than 1,200,000 clones, around 98.5% seen once. This CDR3 contains 19 residues. The V end was cut by 2 bases, the J end by 6 bases, with 29 bases between. Germline assignment: CDR1 SGHVS and CDR2 FQNEAQ. The chain recombines TRBV7-8 with TRBJ2-7; a weak D match, TRBD2 (7 bases). Material for sequencing was naive CD4+ T cells sorted from blood. Subset: CD45RA+ positively selected. This sequence was found in a young man in good health. CDR3 bases: TGTGCCAGCAGCTTAAGTACGGGGGGCTCACGCGGTTTACGATTCGAGCAGTACTTC. Protein sequence: CASSLSTGGSRGLRFEQYF.